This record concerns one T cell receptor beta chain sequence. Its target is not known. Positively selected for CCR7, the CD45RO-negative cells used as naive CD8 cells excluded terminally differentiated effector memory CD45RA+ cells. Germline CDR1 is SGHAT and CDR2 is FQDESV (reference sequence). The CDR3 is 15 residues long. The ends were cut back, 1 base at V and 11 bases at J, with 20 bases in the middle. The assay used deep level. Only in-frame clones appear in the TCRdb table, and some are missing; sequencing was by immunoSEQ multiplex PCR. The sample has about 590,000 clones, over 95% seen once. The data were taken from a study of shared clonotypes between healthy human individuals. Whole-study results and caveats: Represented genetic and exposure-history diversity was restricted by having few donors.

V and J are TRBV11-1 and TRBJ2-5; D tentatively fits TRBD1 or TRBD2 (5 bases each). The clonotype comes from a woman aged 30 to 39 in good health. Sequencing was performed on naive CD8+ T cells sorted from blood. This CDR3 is CASSLGGPVYEEQYF. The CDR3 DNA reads TGTGCCAGCAGCTTAGGGGGACCTGTCTACGAAGAGCAGTACTTC.